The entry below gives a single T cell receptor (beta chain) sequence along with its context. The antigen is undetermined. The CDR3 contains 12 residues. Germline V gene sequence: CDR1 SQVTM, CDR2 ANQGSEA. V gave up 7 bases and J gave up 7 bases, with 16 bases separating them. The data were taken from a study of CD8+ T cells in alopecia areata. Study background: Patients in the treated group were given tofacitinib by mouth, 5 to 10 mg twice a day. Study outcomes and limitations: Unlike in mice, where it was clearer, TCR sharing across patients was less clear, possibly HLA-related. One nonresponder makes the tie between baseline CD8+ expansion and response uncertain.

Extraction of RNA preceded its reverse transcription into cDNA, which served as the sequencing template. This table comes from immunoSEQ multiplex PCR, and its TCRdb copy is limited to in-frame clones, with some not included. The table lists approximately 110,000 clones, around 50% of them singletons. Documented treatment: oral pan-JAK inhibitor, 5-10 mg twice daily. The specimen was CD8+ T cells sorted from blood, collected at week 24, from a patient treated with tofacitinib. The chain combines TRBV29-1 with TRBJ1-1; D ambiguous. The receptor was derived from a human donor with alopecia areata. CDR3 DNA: TGCAGCGACGAAATAGCGTCTGGTGAAGCTTTCTTT. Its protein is CSDEIASGEAFF.